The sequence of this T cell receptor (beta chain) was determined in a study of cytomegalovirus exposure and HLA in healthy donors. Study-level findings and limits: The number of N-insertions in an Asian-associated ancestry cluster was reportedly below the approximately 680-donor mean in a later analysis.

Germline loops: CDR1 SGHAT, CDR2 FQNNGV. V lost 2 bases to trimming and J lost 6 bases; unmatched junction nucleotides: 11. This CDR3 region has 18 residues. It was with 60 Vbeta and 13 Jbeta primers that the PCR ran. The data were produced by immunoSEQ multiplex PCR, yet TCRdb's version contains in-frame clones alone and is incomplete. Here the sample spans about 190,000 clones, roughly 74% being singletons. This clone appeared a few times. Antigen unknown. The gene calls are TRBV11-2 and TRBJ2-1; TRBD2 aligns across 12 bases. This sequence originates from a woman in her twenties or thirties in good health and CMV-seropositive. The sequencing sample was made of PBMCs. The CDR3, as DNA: TGTGCCAGCAGCTTATTTACTAGCGGGAGGCGCCGTCGCAATGAGCAGTTCTTC. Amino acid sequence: CASSLFTSGRRRRNEQFF.